Below, one T cell receptor (beta chain) is given with its context. Its target is unknown. No DNA is shown, since the ends of the CDR3 on it are uncertain; the CDR3 is the one TCRdb lists. The CDR3 is 15 amino acids long, termini counted. CDR1 and CDR2 (germline): MNHEY, SVGEGT. This entry is derived from a study of T cell responses to AZD1222 COVID-19 vaccine. General study results and limits: Clonal diversity was possibly underestimated; the donors were predominantly white British and more often female. Repertoires were obtained only post-peak T cell response.

TCRdb keeps only in-frame clones here, not all; method: immunoSEQ multiplex PCR. This sample yields 120,000 or so clones, of which 70% to 90% are seen a single time; under 35% belongs to the top ten. The sample was peripheral blood, taken on day 0 of AZD1222 vaccination. The receptor was isolated from an adult in good health. The chain has TRBV6-2 or TRBV6-3 and TRBJ1-6; the DNA was not compared with TRBD1, the D call given in the table. CDR3 protein: CASSTSTGGYSPLHF.